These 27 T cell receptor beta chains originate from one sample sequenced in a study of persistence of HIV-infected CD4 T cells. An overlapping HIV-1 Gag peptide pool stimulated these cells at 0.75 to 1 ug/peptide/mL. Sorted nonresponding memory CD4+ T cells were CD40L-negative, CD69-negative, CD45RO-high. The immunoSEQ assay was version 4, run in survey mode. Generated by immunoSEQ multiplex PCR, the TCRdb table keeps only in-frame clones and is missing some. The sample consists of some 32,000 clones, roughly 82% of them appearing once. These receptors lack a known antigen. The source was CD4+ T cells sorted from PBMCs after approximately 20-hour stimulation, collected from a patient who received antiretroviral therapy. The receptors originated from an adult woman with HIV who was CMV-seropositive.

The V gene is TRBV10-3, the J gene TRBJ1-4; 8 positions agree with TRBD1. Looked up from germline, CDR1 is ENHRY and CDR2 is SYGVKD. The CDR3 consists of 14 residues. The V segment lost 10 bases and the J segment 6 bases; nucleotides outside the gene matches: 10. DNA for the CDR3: TGTGCCACCGGGCAACAACAGGGGGATGAAAAACTGTTTTTT. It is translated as CATGQQQGDEKLFF.

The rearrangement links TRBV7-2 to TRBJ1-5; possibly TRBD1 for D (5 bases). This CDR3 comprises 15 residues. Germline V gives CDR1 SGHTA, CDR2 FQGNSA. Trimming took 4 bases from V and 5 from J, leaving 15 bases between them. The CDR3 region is CASSWGSQGYQPQHF. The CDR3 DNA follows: TGTGCCAGCAGCTGGGGGAGCCAGGGTTATCAGCCCCAGCATTTT.

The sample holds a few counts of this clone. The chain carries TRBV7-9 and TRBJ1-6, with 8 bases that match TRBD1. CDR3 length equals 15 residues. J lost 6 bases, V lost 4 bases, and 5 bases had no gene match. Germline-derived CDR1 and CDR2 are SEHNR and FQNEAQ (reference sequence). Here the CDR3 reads CASSSQGAGNSPLHF. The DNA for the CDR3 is TGTGCCAGCAGCTCGCAGGGGGCGGGTAATTCACCCCTCCACTTT.

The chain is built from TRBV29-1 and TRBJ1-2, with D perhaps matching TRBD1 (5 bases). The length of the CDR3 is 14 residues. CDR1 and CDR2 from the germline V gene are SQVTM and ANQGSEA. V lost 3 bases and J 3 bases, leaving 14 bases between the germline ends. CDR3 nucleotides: TGCAGCGTTGACAATACAGGTGGCGACTATGGCTACACCTTC. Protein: CSVDNTGGDYGYTF.

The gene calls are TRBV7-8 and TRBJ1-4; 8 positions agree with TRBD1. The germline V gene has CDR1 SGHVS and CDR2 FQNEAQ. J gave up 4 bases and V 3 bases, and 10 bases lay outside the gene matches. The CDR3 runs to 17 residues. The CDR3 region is CASSFDRGPLINEKLFF. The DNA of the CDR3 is TGTGCCAGCAGCTTCGACAGGGGCCCCCTTATTAATGAAAAACTGTTTTTT.

CDR3 amino acids: CASSSGLLPAFF. The CDR3 nucleotides read TGTGCCAGCAGCTCCGGACTCTTACCGGCTTTCTTT. This chain links TRBV27 with TRBJ1-1; D ambiguous. The V and J ends lost 6 bases and 11 bases respectively, with 16 bases between them. The CDR3 is 12 residues long. The V gene's germline CDR1 is MNHEY and CDR2 SMNVEV (reference sequence).

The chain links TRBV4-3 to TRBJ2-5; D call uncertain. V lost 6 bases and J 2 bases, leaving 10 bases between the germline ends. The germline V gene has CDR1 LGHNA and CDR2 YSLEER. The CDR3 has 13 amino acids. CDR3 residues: CASRRTDQETQYF. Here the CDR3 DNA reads TGCGCCAGCAGACGGACCGATCAAGAGACCCAGTACTTC.

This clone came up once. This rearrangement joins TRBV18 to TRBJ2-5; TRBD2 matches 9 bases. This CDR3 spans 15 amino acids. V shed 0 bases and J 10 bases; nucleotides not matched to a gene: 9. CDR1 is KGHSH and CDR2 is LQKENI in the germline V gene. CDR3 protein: CASSPPAGGTGNQYF. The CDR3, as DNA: TGTGCCAGCTCACCACCAGCGGGGGGAACCGGGAACCAGTACTTC.

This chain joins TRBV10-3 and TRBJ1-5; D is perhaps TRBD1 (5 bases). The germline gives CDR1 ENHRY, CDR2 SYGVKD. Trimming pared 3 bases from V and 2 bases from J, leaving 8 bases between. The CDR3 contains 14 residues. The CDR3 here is CAISDMTGNQPQHF. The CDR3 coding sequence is TGTGCCATCAGTGATATGACAGGCAATCAGCCCCAGCATTTT.

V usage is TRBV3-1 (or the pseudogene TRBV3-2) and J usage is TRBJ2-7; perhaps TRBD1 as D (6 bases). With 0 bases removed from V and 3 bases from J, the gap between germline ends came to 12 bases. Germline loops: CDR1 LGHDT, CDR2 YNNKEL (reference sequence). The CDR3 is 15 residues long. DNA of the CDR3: TGTGCCAGCAGCCAAGACACAGGGCCTGTCTACGAGCAGTACTTC. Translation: CASSQDTGPVYEQYF.

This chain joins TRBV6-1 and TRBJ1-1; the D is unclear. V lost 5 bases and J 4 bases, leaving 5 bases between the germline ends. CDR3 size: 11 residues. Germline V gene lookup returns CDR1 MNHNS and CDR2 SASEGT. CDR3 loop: CASSLLTEAFF. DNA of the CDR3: TGTGCCAGCAGTTTACTCACTGAAGCTTTCTTT.

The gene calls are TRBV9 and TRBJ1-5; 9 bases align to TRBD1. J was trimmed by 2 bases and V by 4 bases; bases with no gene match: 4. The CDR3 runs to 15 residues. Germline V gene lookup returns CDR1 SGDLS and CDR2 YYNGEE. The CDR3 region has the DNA TGTGCCAGCAGCTTACAGGGGGCGCGCAATCAGCCCCAGCATTTT. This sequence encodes CASSLQGARNQPQHF.

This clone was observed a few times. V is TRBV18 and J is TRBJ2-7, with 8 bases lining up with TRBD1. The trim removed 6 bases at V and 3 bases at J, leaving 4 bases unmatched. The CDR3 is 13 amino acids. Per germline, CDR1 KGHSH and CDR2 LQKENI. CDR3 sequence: CASSEGQDYEQYF. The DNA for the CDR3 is TGTGCCAGCTCCGAGGGACAGGACTACGAGCAGTACTTC. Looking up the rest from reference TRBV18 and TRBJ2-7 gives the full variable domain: NAGVMQNPRHLVRRRGQEARLRCSPMKGHSHVYWYRQLPEEGLKFMVYLQKENIIDESGMPKERFSAEFPKEGPSILRIQQVVRGDSAAYFCASSEGQDYEQYFGPGTRLTVT.

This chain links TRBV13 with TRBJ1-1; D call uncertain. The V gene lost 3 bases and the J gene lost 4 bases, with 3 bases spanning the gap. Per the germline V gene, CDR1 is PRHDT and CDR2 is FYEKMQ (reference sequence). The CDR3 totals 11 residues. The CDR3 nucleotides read TGTGCCAGCAGCTTTAGCACTGAAGCTTTCTTT. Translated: CASSFSTEAFF.

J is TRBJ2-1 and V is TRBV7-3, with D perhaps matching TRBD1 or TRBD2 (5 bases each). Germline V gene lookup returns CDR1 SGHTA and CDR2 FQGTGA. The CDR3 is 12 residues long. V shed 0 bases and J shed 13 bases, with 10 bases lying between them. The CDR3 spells CASSLTLGEQFF. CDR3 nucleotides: TGTGCCAGCAGCTTAACGTTGGGGGAACAGTTCTTC.

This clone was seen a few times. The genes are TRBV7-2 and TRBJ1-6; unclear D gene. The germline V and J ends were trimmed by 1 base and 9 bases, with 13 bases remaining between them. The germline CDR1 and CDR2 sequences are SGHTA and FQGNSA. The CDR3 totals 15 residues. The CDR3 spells CASSLGSEWGSPLHF. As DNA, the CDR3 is TGTGCCAGCAGCTTAGGGTCAGAATGGGGTTCACCCCTCCACTTT.

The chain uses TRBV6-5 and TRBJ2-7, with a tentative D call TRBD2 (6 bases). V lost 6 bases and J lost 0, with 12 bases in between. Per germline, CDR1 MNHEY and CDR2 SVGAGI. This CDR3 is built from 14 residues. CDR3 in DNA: TGTGCCAGCAGACGGGAGTACATCTCCTACGAGCAGTACTTC. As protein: CASRREYISYEQYF.

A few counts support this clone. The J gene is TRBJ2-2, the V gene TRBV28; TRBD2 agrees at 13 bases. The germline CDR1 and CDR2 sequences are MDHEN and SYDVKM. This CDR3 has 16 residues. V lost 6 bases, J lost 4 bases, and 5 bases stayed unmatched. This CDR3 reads CASSRLAGGGTGELFF. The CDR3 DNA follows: TGTGCCAGCAGCAGACTAGCGGGAGGAGGCACCGGGGAGCTGTTTTTT.

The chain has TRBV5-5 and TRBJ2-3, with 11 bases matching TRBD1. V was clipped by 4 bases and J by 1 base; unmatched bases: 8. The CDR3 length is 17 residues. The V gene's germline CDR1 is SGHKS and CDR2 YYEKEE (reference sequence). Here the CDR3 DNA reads TGTGCCAGCAGCGCCGGGACAGGGGGACACCGCACAGATACGCAGTATTTT. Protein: CASSAGTGGHRTDTQYF.

Written as DNA, the CDR3 is TGTGCCAGCAATAGACAGCTAAGCGAGCAGTACTTC. Amino acid sequence: CASNRQLSEQYF. The chain joins TRBV6-5 to TRBJ2-7; tentatively, D is TRBD1 (5 bases). The V gene's germline CDR1 is MNHEY and CDR2 SVGAGI. CDR3 length equals 12 residues. Trimming cost V 7 bases and J 6 bases, with 13 bases left between them.

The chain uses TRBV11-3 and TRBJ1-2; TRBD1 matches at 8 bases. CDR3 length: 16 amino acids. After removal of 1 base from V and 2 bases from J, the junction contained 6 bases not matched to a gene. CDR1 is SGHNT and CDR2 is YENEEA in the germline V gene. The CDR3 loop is CASSLGGTGRNYGYTF. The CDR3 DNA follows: TGTGCCAGCAGCTTAGGGGGGACAGGAAGGAACTATGGCTACACCTTC.

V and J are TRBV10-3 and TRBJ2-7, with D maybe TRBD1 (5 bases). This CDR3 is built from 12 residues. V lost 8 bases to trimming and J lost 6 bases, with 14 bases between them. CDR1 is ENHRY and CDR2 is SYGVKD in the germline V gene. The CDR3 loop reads CAIGAASSEQYF. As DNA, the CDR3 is TGTGCCATCGGGGCAGCGTCAAGCGAGCAGTACTTC.

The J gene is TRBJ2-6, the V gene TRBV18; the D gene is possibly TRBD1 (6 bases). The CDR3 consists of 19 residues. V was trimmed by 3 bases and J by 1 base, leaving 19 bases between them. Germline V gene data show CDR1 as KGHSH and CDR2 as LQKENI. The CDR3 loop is CASSPTDRAILSGANVLTF. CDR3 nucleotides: TGTGCCAGCTCACCTACGGACAGAGCCATTTTATCTGGGGCCAACGTCCTGACTTTC.

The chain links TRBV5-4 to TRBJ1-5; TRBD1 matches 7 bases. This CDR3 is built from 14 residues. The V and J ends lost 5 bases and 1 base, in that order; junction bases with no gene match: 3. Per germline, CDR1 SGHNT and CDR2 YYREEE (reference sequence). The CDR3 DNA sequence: TGTGCCAGCAGTTTACAGGGGAGCAATCAGCCCCAGCATTTT. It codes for CASSLQGSNQPQHF.

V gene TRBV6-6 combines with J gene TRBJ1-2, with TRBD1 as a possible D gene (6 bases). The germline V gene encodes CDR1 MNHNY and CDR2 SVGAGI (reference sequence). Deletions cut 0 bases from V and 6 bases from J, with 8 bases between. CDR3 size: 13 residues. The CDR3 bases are TGTGCCAGCAGTTACTCGGCAGGGGATGGCTACACCTTC. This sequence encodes CASSYSAGDGYTF.

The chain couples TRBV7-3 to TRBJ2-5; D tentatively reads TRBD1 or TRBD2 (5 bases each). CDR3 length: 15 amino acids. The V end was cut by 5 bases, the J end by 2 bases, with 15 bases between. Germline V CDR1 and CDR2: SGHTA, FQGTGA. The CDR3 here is CASSATGGGQETQYF. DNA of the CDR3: TGTGCCAGCAGCGCCACAGGAGGTGGGCAAGAGACCCAGTACTTC.

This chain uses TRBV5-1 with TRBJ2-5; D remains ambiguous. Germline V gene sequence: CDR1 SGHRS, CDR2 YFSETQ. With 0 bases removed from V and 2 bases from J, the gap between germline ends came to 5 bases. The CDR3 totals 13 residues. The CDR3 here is CASSLDSQETQYF. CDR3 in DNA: TGCGCCAGCAGCTTGGACAGTCAAGAGACCCAGTACTTC.